These 21 T cell receptor beta chains originate from one sample sequenced in a study of cytomegalovirus exposure and HLA in healthy donors. PCR employed 60 Vbeta and 13 Jbeta primers. Profiling relied on immunoSEQ multiplex PCR, and the TCRdb table lists in-frame clones only, not all of them. In the table there are about 170,000 clones, more than 60% of which are singletons. The source material was PBMCs. These receptors came from a woman aged 45-65 years in good health and CMV-seropositive.

The chain recombines TRBV18 with TRBJ2-1; 10 bases line up with TRBD1. Unmatched junction bases numbered 9, after V lost 4 bases and J lost 15 bases. This CDR3 is built from 13 residues. Germline assignment: CDR1 KGHSH and CDR2 LQKENI. The CDR3 here is CASSRTGGAVRFF. CDR3 DNA sequence: TGTGCCAGCTCACGGACAGGGGGAGCTGTCCGGTTCTTC. The full variable domain, in which reference TRBV18 and TRBJ2-1 provide the parts outside the CDR3, is NAGVMQNPRHLVRRRGQEARLRCSPMKGHSHVYWYRQLPEEGLKFMVYLQKENIIDESGMPKERFSAEFPKEGPSILRIQQVVRGDSAAYFCASSRTGGAVRFFGPGTRLTVL.

The chain recombines TRBV9 with TRBJ2-7, with TRBD2 matching over 7 bases. The germline V gene encodes CDR1 SGDLS and CDR2 YYNGEE. The V and J ends lost 3 bases and 5 bases, in that order; junction bases with no gene match: 17. The CDR3 has 17 residues. In DNA form, the CDR3 reads TGTGCCAGCAGCGCCCCCCTCTGGGGGGAGGGAAGTAACGAGCAGTACTTC. This codes for CASSAPLWGEGSNEQYF.

This clone has a single count. This chain joins TRBV29-1 and TRBJ1-2; the match to TRBD1 covers 9 bases. This CDR3 is 11 amino acids long. V dropped 6 bases and J dropped 7; count of bases not matched to a gene: 3. Germline lookup yields CDR1 SQVTM and CDR2 ANQGSEA. CDR3 nucleotides: TGCAGCGTGGGGACAGGGAGTGGCTACACCTTC. Translation: CSVGTGSGYTF.

This chain connects TRBV19 to TRBJ1-5; 10 bases are a match to TRBD1. Germline assignment: CDR1 LNHDA and CDR2 SQIVND (reference sequence). The CDR3 extends over 13 amino acids. V trimming: 6 bases; J trimming: 5 bases; junction bases outside the gene matches: 1. The CDR3 protein is CASSGTGDQPQHF. As DNA, the CDR3 is TGTGCCAGTAGCGGGACAGGGGATCAGCCCCAGCATTTT.

This chain connects TRBV11-2 to TRBJ2-7; maybe TRBD1 (5 bases). Germline V gene data show CDR1 as SGHAT and CDR2 as FQNNGV. This CDR3 is built from 13 residues. V lost 5 bases to trimming and J lost 7 bases, with 15 bases between them. The chain's CDR3 is CASSLGSKGEQYF. CDR3 coding DNA: TGTGCCAGCAGCCTAGGTTCGAAGGGGGAGCAGTACTTC.

This chain uses TRBV7-2 with TRBJ2-7, with D possibly being TRBD1 (6 bases). V was cut by 2 bases and J by 3 bases, with 11 bases left in between. The germline V gene has CDR1 SGHTA and CDR2 FQGNSA. This CDR3 contains 14 residues. In nucleotides, the CDR3 is TGTGCCAGCAGCTTACAGGGGTCGCGCTACGAGCAGTACTTC. Amino acids: CASSLQGSRYEQYF.

This clone was observed a few times. The J gene is TRBJ2-5, the V gene TRBV19, with TRBD2 matching 7 bases. Germline CDR1 is LNHDA and CDR2 is SQIVND (reference sequence). V lost 3 bases and J lost 2; bases outside the gene matches: 9. The CDR3 consists of 16 residues. The CDR3 DNA is TGTGCCAGTAGTATCGATTGGGAGGGCGGGCAAGAGACCCAGTACTTC. It specifies CASSIDWEGGQETQYF. Drawing the rest from reference TRBV19 and TRBJ2-5, the complete variable domain is DGGITQSPKYLFRKEGQNVTLSCEQNLNHDAMYWYRQDPGQGLRLIYYSQIVNDFQKGDIAEGYSVSREKKESFPLTVTSAQKNPTAFYLCASSIDWEGGQETQYFGPGTRLLVL.

The chain employs TRBV7-2 and TRBJ1-1, with TRBD1 matching 7 bases. J was trimmed by 0 bases and V by 5 bases; bases with no gene match: 6. The CDR3 spans 15 residues. In germline, CDR1 is SGHTA, CDR2 FQGNSA. The CDR3 loop is CASSTRQGLNTEAFF. The CDR3 nucleotides read TGTGCCAGCAGCACCCGACAGGGCCTGAACACTGAAGCTTTCTTT.

The V call is TRBV2, the J call TRBJ2-1; the match to TRBD1 covers 7 bases. Germline CDR1 reads SNHLY; CDR2 reads FYNNEI. The CDR3 contains 13 residues. V shed 6 bases, J shed 7 bases, and the junction held 6 bases outside the gene matches. The CDR3 nucleotides read TGTGCCAGCAGCGGGACAGCCGGTAATGAGCAGTTCTTC. Protein: CASSGTAGNEQFF.

This clone was counted a single time. The V call is TRBV28, the J call TRBJ1-2, with D tentatively TRBD1 (5 bases). This CDR3 contains 12 residues. Germline assignment: CDR1 MDHEN and CDR2 SYDVKM. V dropped 10 bases and J dropped 2 bases, with 11 bases sitting between them. The CDR3 bases are TGTGCCACCCGCGGGGGGAACTATGGCTACACCTTC. This sequence encodes CATRGGNYGYTF.

The chain uses TRBV19 and TRBJ1-1, with 7 bases fitting TRBD1. The V gene end was trimmed by 4 bases and the J gene end by 11 bases; junction bases not matched to a gene: 7. Germline V gives CDR1 LNHDA, CDR2 SQIVND (reference sequence). This CDR3 has 12 amino acids. The CDR3, as DNA: TGTGCCAGTAGTAGGGGGACAGCCGCGGCTTTCTTT. The encoded protein is CASSRGTAAAFF.

V is TRBV29-1 and J is TRBJ1-2, with TRBD1 identical over 7 bases. Germline V gene lookup returns CDR1 SQVTM and CDR2 ANQGSEA. V was clipped by 6 bases and J by 7 bases; unmatched bases: 5. The CDR3 runs 11 residues. DNA of the CDR3: TGCAGCGTGGACCGGGACAGTGGCTACACCTTC. Residues: CSVDRDSGYTF.

The chain combines TRBV6-6 with TRBJ2-3, with a weak D call TRBD2 (5 bases). V was clipped by 5 bases and J by 4 bases, with 13 bases between them. The CDR3 is 14 amino acids. CDR1 MNHNY and CDR2 SVGAGI come from the germline V gene (reference sequence). CDR3 DNA: TGTGCCAGCAGTCTCGGACTTTCCCCAGATACGCAGTATTTT. This sequence encodes CASSLGLSPDTQYF.

The rearrangement joins TRBV2 to TRBJ1-1; D gene ambiguous. V gave up 6 bases and J gave up 10 bases, with 12 bases separating them. The germline V gene has CDR1 SNHLY and CDR2 FYNNEI. This CDR3 is built from 11 residues. In nucleotides, the CDR3 is TGTGCCAGCAGGGCCATAACAGCAGCTTTCTTT. Translation gives CASRAITAAFF.

J is TRBJ1-2 and V is TRBV7-2; TRBD1 aligns across 8 bases. Trimming at V came to 7 bases and at J to 5 bases, leaving 3 bases not matched to a gene. Germline lookup yields CDR1 SGHTA and CDR2 FQGNSA. The CDR3 contains 12 residues. CDR3 in amino acids: CASNDRGYGYTF. The CDR3, as DNA: TGTGCCAGCAACGACAGGGGTTATGGCTACACCTTC.

The J gene is TRBJ1-2, the V gene TRBV19; 8 nucleotides match TRBD1. Germline-derived CDR1 and CDR2 are LNHDA and SQIVND (reference sequence). V was pared by 4 bases and J by 5 bases, with 3 bases of the junction left unmatched. The CDR3 loop spans 13 amino acids. CDR3 sequence (DNA): TGTGCCAGTAGTACAGGGGGCAGGTATGGCTACACCTTC. This translates into CASSTGGRYGYTF. The full variable domain, rest sourced from reference TRBV19 and TRBJ1-2, is DGGITQSPKYLFRKEGQNVTLSCEQNLNHDAMYWYRQDPGQGLRLIYYSQIVNDFQKGDIAEGYSVSREKKESFPLTVTSAQKNPTAFYLCASSTGGRYGYTFGSGTRLTVV.

This chain joins TRBV5-1 and TRBJ2-2, with D tentatively TRBD1 (5 bases). This CDR3 contains 16 residues. Germline-derived CDR1 and CDR2 are SGHRS and YFSETQ. The V and J ends lost 1 base and 1 base respectively, with 11 bases between them. CDR3 sequence: CASSLTRARNTGELFF. The CDR3, as DNA: TGCGCCAGCAGCTTGACCAGGGCTAGGAACACCGGGGAGCTGTTTTTT.

This chain connects TRBV11-1 to TRBJ1-1; no definite D call. The CDR3 length is 14 residues. V lost 5 bases and J lost 3, with 13 bases in between. Germline CDR1 SGHAT, CDR2 FQDESV (reference sequence). The CDR3 nucleotides are TGTGCCAGCAGCCGGGGAATCGGGGACACTGAAGCTTTCTTT. Amino acid sequence: CASSRGIGDTEAFF.

About this clone itself: Other DNA sequences from this sample encode an identical CDR3 as well. The genes are TRBV27 and TRBJ2-1, with TRBD1 matching 7 bases. Trimming took 5 bases from V and 2 from J; bases not matched to a gene: 6. From germline, CDR1 is MNHEY and CDR2 SMNVEV (reference sequence). The CDR3 is 15 residues long. This chain's CDR3 is CASSPTGNTYNEQFF. The CDR3 DNA reads TGTGCCAGCAGTCCGACAGGGAACACCTACAATGAGCAGTTCTTC.

The chain recombines TRBV25-1 with TRBJ1-1; D perhaps matches TRBD1 (5 bases). There are 15 residues in the CDR3. Germline V gene lookup returns CDR1 MGHDK and CDR2 SYGVNS. V gave up 4 bases and J gave up 3 bases, with 15 bases separating them. Here the CDR3 DNA reads TGTGCCAGCAGTGTCATTGGAAGGGACTACACTGAAGCTTTCTTT. Protein product: CASSVIGRDYTEAFF.

The V gene is TRBV7-2, the J gene TRBJ2-3; D may be TRBD2 (5 bases). Germline V gene data show CDR1 as SGHTA and CDR2 as FQGNSA. Trimming removed 5 bases from V and 7 bases from J, with 13 bases in between. CDR3 length: 13 residues. CDR3 sequence (DNA): TGTGCCAGCAGCGCCCGGGGATTAAATACGCAGTATTTT. Protein sequence: CASSARGLNTQYF.